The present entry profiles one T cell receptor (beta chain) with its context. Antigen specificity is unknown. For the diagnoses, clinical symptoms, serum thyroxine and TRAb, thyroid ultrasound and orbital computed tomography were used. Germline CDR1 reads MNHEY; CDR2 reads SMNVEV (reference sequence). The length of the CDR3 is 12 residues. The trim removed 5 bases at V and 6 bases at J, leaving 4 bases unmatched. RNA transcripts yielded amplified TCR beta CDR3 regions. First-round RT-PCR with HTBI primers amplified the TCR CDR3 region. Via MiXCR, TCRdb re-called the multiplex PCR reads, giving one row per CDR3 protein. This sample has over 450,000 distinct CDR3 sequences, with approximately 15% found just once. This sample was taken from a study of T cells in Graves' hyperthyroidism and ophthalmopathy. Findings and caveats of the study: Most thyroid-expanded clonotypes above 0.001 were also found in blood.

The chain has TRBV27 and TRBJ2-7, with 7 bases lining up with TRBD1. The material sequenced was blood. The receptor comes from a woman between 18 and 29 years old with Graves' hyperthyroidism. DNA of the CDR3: TGTGCCAGCAGTCCCCCAGGGGGCGAGCAGTACGTC. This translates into CASSPPGGEQYV.